Below are 6 T cell receptor beta chains sequenced from a single sample in a study of T cell responses to AZD1222 COVID-19 vaccine. Profiled with immunoSEQ multiplex PCR; TCRdb holds only in-frame clones, not every one. The table includes about 54,000 clones, more than 80% detected once. The material sequenced was peripheral blood, taken 28 days after the second AZD1222 dose. The receptors shown here come from an adult who received the AZD1222 COVID-19 vaccine.

This chain joins TRBV27 and TRBJ1-1; tentative D call: TRBD1 (6 bases). The CDR3 contains 13 residues. Germline V gene sequence: CDR1 MNHEY, CDR2 SMNVEV (reference sequence). V dropped 5 bases and J dropped 9 bases, with 16 bases sitting between them. The CDR3 loop reads CASSTPGGPKAFF. DNA of the CDR3: TGTGCCAGCAGTACTCCCGGGGGGCCCAAAGCTTTCTTT.

The rearrangement joins TRBV13 to TRBJ2-1; 11 positions match TRBD2. V was pared by 4 bases and J by 7 bases, with 9 bases of the junction left unmatched. Germline V gene lookup returns CDR1 PRHDT and CDR2 FYEKMQ (reference sequence). This CDR3 spans 16 amino acids. CDR3 in DNA: TGTGCCAGCAGCTCCACTAGCGGGAGTAGTGCGAATGAGCAGTTCTTC. Translated: CASSSTSGSSANEQFF.

The chain recombines TRBV4-1 with TRBJ2-5; TRBD2 might be the D (6 bases). In germline, CDR1 is MGHRA, CDR2 YSYEKL. V lost 1 base to trimming and J lost 5 bases, with 8 bases between them. The CDR3 totals 13 residues. The CDR3 here is CASSQGLAETQYF. In DNA form, the CDR3 reads TGCGCCAGCAGCCAAGGCCTAGCGGAGACCCAGTACTTC.

In DNA form, the CDR3 reads TGTGCCAGCAGTTACTCGAGAGGGGTTGGCAATCAGCCCCAGCATTTT. Its protein is CASSYSRGVGNQPQHF. The V and J genes are TRBV6-5 and TRBJ1-5, with a tentative D call TRBD1 (5 bases). Germline-derived CDR1 and CDR2 are MNHEY and SVGAGI. This CDR3 has 16 amino acids. The germline V and J ends were trimmed by 0 bases and 2 bases, with 11 bases remaining between them.

The DNA of the CDR3 is TGTGCCACCAGTGTGGGGAGTTCAGATACGCAGTATTTT. Residues: CATSVGSSDTQYF. The chain links TRBV24-1 to TRBJ2-3; D is possibly TRBD2 (5 bases). Trimming pared 5 bases from V and 4 bases from J, leaving 9 bases between. This CDR3 spans 13 amino acids. Germline CDR1 is KGHDR and CDR2 is SFDVKD.

This clone was recorded once. The CDR3 DNA reads as TGTGCCAGCAGTTTATCAGCACAGGTCGGCCCCTATAATTCACCCCTCCACTTT. Protein: CASSLSAQVGPYNSPLHF. The chain uses TRBV27 and TRBJ1-6, with D possibly TRBD1 on 5 matching bases. Germline values: CDR1 MNHEY, CDR2 SMNVEV (reference sequence). V lost 0 bases and J lost 2, with 14 bases in between. The CDR3 contains 18 residues.